The TCR beta chain described here comes from a study of blood T cell repertoires in COVID-19. For the study at large: Samples taken during acute and convalescent COVID-19 were collected in the United States, Italy and Spain.

The CDR3 spans 16 residues. In germline, CDR1 is MDHEN, CDR2 SYDVKM. V dropped 5 bases and J dropped 7 bases, with 23 bases sitting between them. As handled by the study authors: Using reference gene primer amplification, nucleated cell counts were estimated. Profiling relied on immunoSEQ multiplex PCR, and the TCRdb table lists in-frame clones only, not all of them. Clone size and the V and J calls come from that table; the DNA yielded D and trimming. The sample includes roughly 380,000 clones, roughly 86% of them seen just once. Individuals drawn from approximately 26 US areas were roughly 18 to 89 years old. Up to 2 weeks before entering the study, exposed participants had met a COVID-19 case.

The TCR was taken from a woman between 25 and 40 years old who had been exposed to COVID-19. The specimen was PBMCs or T cells enriched from blood (not recorded which). This rearrangement joins TRBV28 to TRBJ1-2; no clear D. CDR3 sequence: CASSPHMTSLASGYTF. DNA of the CDR3: TGTGCCAGCAGTCCCCATATGACCTCCTTAGCCAGTGGCTACACCTTC.